One and the same sample provided the 24 T cell receptor beta chains below, sequenced in a study of OX40 agonist ivuxolimab in advanced cancers. Repertoires were generated with immunoSEQ multiplex PCR, while TCRdb's copy carries only in-frame clones and drops some. In the table there are fewer than 50,000 clones, roughly nine tenths of which are singletons. Sequenced material: CD4+ or CD8+ T cells sorted from blood, taken in a trial of the OX40 agonist ivuxolimab. These receptors were obtained from an adult with an advanced solid tumor such as melanoma, head and neck, liver or kidney cancer.

The chain employs TRBV7-9 and TRBJ2-5; a possible D gene is TRBD1 (5 bases). Germline CDR1 is SEHNR and CDR2 is FQNEAQ (reference sequence). The CDR3 contains 15 residues. V lost 5 bases and J 2 bases, leaving 15 bases between the germline ends. The CDR3 DNA is TGTGCCAGCAGCCCCGCCCAGGGTCTTCAAGAGACCCAGTACTTC. Residues: CASSPAQGLQETQYF.

In its sample, this clone was seen once. The J gene is TRBJ2-1, the V gene TRBV11-2, with D perhaps matching TRBD2 (6 bases). The germline V and J ends were trimmed by 2 bases and 9 bases, with 14 bases remaining between them. This CDR3 comprises 14 residues. Germline-derived CDR1 and CDR2 are SGHAT and FQNNGV. The CDR3 reads CASSLNYGGVEQFF. CDR3 nucleotide sequence: TGTGCCAGCAGCTTAAATTACGGGGGAGTTGAGCAGTTCTTC.

The V and J genes are TRBV27 and TRBJ2-1; possibly TRBD1 for D (5 bases). Trimming shortened V by 6 bases and J by 4 bases, and 16 bases separated the two germline ends. CDR1 and CDR2 from the germline V gene are MNHEY and SMNVEV (reference sequence). CDR3 length equals 15 residues. The CDR3 DNA sequence: TGTGCCAGCAGACCTCAGGGTCCCATGTACAATGAGCAGTTCTTC. The encoded protein is CASRPQGPMYNEQFF.

The rearrangement uses TRBV28 and TRBJ1-1; D gene ambiguous. The germline V gene has CDR1 MDHEN and CDR2 SYDVKM. Trimming shortened V by 8 bases and J by 5 bases, and 12 bases separated the two germline ends. This CDR3 has 12 residues. The CDR3, as DNA: TGTGCCAGCGCCCTGGGAAGTACTGAAGCTTTCTTT. It is translated as CASALGSTEAFF.

The chain links TRBV7-8 to TRBJ2-6; D gene unclear. The V end was cut by 5 bases, the J end by 5 bases, with 19 bases between. Germline V gene sequence: CDR1 SGHVS, CDR2 FQNEAQ. The CDR3 runs to 17 residues. CDR3 sequence (DNA): TGTGCCAGCAGCGATATGGACCCACAAAGTCGGGCCAACGTCCTGACTTTC. This sequence encodes CASSDMDPQSRANVLTF.

This clone was picked up one time. The CDR3 here is CATSRDRRDVDTQYF. As DNA, the CDR3 is TGTGCCACCAGCAGAGATCGTCGGGATGTGGATACGCAGTATTTT. V and J are TRBV15 and TRBJ2-3; possible D gene TRBD2, 5 bases. The CDR3 sequence is 15 residues long. CDR1 is LNHNV and CDR2 is YYDKDF in the germline V gene (reference sequence). Trimming removed 0 bases at V and 6 bases at J, with 13 bases between.

The chain has TRBV28 and TRBJ1-2, with D possibly matching TRBD1 (6 bases). This CDR3 contains 18 residues. Germline lookup yields CDR1 MDHEN and CDR2 SYDVKM. V lost 3 bases and J lost 0, with 20 bases in between. The CDR3, as DNA: TGTGCCAGCAGTTTCCCTTTAAACACAGGGATAGCTAACTATGGCTACACCTTC. This gives the protein CASSFPLNTGIANYGYTF.

V gene TRBV29-1 combines with J gene TRBJ1-2; D not certain. The CDR3 has 12 amino acids. V lost 4 bases and J 8 bases, leaving 14 bases between the germline ends. From germline, CDR1 is SQVTM and CDR2 ANQGSEA. The CDR3 here is CSVVEGREGYTF. In nucleotides, the CDR3 is TGCAGCGTTGTAGAGGGCCGAGAAGGCTACACCTTC.

The chain has TRBV4-2 and TRBJ2-1; 13 positions agree with TRBD2. The junction had 6 bases not matched to a gene; V was cut back by 0 bases and J by 7 bases. Per germline, CDR1 LGHNA and CDR2 YNFKEQ. This CDR3 region has 17 residues. Here the CDR3 DNA reads TGTGCCAGCAGCCAAGATCAACTAGCGGGAGGGTTTAATGAGCAGTTCTTC. Translation: CASSQDQLAGGFNEQFF.

V usage is TRBV19 and J usage is TRBJ2-1, with a tentative D call TRBD1 (6 bases). The CDR3 length is 15 residues. Germline V gene data show CDR1 as LNHDA and CDR2 as SQIVND (reference sequence). V lost 8 bases and J lost 0, with 14 bases in between. The CDR3 here is CASSGTRSSYNEQFF. The CDR3 DNA reads TGTGCCAGTTCCGGGACAAGGAGCTCCTACAATGAGCAGTTCTTC.

The chain is built from TRBV7-3 and TRBJ2-7; D remains unclear. This CDR3 contains 13 residues. Germline V gene lookup returns CDR1 SGHTA and CDR2 FQGTGA. The V end was cut by 0 bases, the J end by 5 bases, with 8 bases between. DNA for the CDR3: TGTGCCAGCAGCTTAACGTTAGTGGACGAGCAGTACTTC. Residues: CASSLTLVDEQYF.

The V gene is TRBV19, the J gene TRBJ2-7; the match to TRBD2 covers 8 bases. With V trimmed by 3 bases and J by 4 bases, 2 bases remained unmatched. Germline V gene lookup returns CDR1 LNHDA and CDR2 SQIVND (reference sequence). The CDR3 is 13 residues long. As DNA, the CDR3 is TGTGCCAGTAGTATGAGCGGGAGTTACGAGCAGTACTTC. This sequence encodes CASSMSGSYEQYF.

V is TRBV7-3 and J is TRBJ2-5; D is ambiguous. The CDR3 is made up of 15 amino acids. From germline, CDR1 is SGHTA and CDR2 FQGTGA. Trimming took off 0 bases at V and 5 bases at J, with 13 bases between the two ends. The CDR3 DNA reads TGTGCCAGCAGCTTAACCCCGGGCAGTAAGGAGACCCAGTACTTC. Translation gives CASSLTPGSKETQYF.

The chain employs TRBV5-1 and TRBJ2-2; no clear D gene. Deletions cut 4 bases from V and 1 base from J, with 11 bases between. From germline, CDR1 is SGHRS and CDR2 YFSETQ. The CDR3 totals 15 residues. This chain's CDR3 is CASSPRVGNTGELFF. The CDR3 DNA reads as TGCGCCAGCAGCCCTCGGGTCGGGAACACCGGGGAGCTGTTTTTT.

The V call is TRBV11-2, the J call TRBJ1-1; D possibly corresponds to TRBD1 (5 bases). Trimming stripped 2 bases from V and 3 bases from J, with 13 bases between. The CDR3 loop spans 15 amino acids. Germline CDR1 SGHAT, CDR2 FQNNGV. CDR3 in amino acids: CASSLLGRADTEAFF. The CDR3 DNA reads as TGTGCCAGCAGCTTATTGGGCAGGGCGGACACTGAAGCTTTCTTT.

The J gene is TRBJ2-1, the V gene TRBV27; 12 nucleotides line up with TRBD2. This CDR3 has 15 residues. In germline, CDR1 is MNHEY, CDR2 SMNVEV (reference sequence). Germline trimming cut 2 bases from V and 9 bases from J; bases unmatched to any gene: 5. This chain's CDR3 is CASSLLAGGPSEQFF. The CDR3, as DNA: TGTGCCAGCAGTTTACTAGCGGGAGGGCCAAGTGAGCAGTTCTTC.

The chain employs TRBV2 and TRBJ1-4, with D hard to call. The V gene lost 5 bases and the J gene lost 3 bases, with 10 bases spanning the gap. Germline assignment: CDR1 SNHLY and CDR2 FYNNEI. The CDR3 has 14 residues. CDR3 sequence (DNA): TGTGCCAGCAGTAGCCTCAGCCCTAATGAAAAACTGTTTTTT. This encodes CASSSLSPNEKLFF.

This clone has more than one count but fewer than ten. The chain recombines TRBV4-1 with TRBJ2-7; 11 positions match TRBD2. The CDR3 covers 15 residues. Germline V gives CDR1 MGHRA, CDR2 YSYEKL. V lost 1 base to trimming and J lost 3 bases; unmatched junction nucleotides: 2. The CDR3 nucleotides are TGCGCCAGCAGCCAAGTGCTAGCGGGAGGCTACGAGCAGTACTTC. Amino acid sequence: CASSQVLAGGYEQYF.

V gene TRBV7-2 combines with J gene TRBJ1-5, with 11 nucleotides matching TRBD1. V shed 5 bases and J 5 bases; nucleotides not matched to a gene: 8. Per germline, CDR1 SGHTA and CDR2 FQGNSA. The CDR3 contains 16 residues. As DNA, the CDR3 is TGTGCCAGCAGCACAGGGACAGGGGGTGCTTATCAGCCCCAGCATTTT. Its translation is CASSTGTGGAYQPQHF.

This chain joins TRBV11-1 and TRBJ2-1; D gene unclear. Trimming shortened V by 2 bases and J by 9 bases, and 11 bases separated the two germline ends. Germline-derived CDR1 and CDR2 are SGHAT and FQDESV (reference sequence). The CDR3 consists of 13 residues. The DNA for the CDR3 is TGTGCCAGCAGCTTACCTCCCTCGGTTGAGCAGTTCTTC. It yields the protein CASSLPPSVEQFF.

The rearrangement uses TRBV6-5 and TRBJ1-1; D remains unclear. Germline CDR1 and CDR2: MNHEY and SVGAGI. The CDR3 runs to 12 residues. V shed 5 bases and J shed 6 bases, with 10 bases lying between them. CDR3 DNA sequence: TGTGCCAGCAGTGAAGATTCCCCTGAAGCTTTCTTT. The encoded protein is CASSEDSPEAFF.

This chain uses TRBV6-6 with TRBJ2-2, with a weak D call TRBD1 (6 bases). This CDR3 is 16 amino acids long. The V gene lost 2 bases and the J gene lost 5 bases, with 15 bases spanning the gap. Germline values: CDR1 MNHNY, CDR2 SVGAGI (reference sequence). The chain's CDR3 is CASSYTGQGKTGELFF. Here the CDR3 DNA reads TGTGCCAGCAGTTACACGGGACAAGGCAAAACCGGGGAGCTGTTTTTT.

The CDR3 spells CASSFHRGNTGELFF. The CDR3 nucleotides are TGTGCCAGCAGCTTTCACAGGGGGAACACCGGGGAGCTGTTTTTT. V usage is TRBV11-3 and J usage is TRBJ2-2, with 7 bases fitting TRBD1. This CDR3 is 15 amino acids long. Losses at the gene ends were 3 bases for V and 1 base for J; bases not matched to a gene: 2. The germline gives CDR1 SGHNT, CDR2 YENEEA.

Regarding this clone: This same CDR3 is encoded by further DNA sequences in the sample. This chain links TRBV6-5 with TRBJ1-1, with a possible D match to TRBD1 (5 bases). Trimming took off 0 bases at V and 5 bases at J, with 7 bases between the two ends. The CDR3 length is 13 residues. Germline CDR1 reads MNHEY; CDR2 reads SVGAGI. CDR3 sequence: CASSYSGGTEAFF. The CDR3 nucleotides are TGTGCCAGCAGTTACTCGGGGGGGACTGAAGCTTTCTTT.